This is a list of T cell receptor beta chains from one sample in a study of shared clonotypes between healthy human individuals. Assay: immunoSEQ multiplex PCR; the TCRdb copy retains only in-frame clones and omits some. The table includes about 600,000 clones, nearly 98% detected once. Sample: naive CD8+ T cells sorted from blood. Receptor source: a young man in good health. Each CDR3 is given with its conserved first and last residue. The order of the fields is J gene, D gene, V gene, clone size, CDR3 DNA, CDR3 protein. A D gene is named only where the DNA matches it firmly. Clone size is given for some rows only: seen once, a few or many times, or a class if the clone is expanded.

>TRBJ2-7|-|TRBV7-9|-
TGTGCCAGCAGCTCGAACAACGGCCCTTCCTACGAGCAGTACTTC
CASSSNNGPSYEQYF
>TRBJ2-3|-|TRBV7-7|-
TGTGCCAGCAGCCCAGGGACCAGCACAGATACGCAGTATTTT
CASSPGTSTDTQYF
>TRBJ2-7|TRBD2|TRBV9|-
TGTGCCAGCAGCCCGGGACTAGACCCCTACGAGCAGTACTTC
CASSPGLDPYEQYF
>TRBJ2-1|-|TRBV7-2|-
TGTGCCAGCAGCTTTCGGTACAATGAGCAGTTCTTC
CASSFRYNEQFF
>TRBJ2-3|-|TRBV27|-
TGTGCCAGCAGTTCCCTTAGCACAGATACGCAGTATTTT
CASSSLSTDTQYF
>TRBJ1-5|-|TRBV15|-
TGTGCCACCAGCAGAGAGGGGGACACCTCACCTTTTAATCAGCCCCAGCATTTT
CATSREGDTSPFNQPQHF
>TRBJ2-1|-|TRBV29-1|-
TGCAGCGTTGTTTCGGAGGCTGACTACAATGAGCAGTTCTTC
CSVVSEADYNEQFF
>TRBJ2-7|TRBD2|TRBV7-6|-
TGTGCCAGCAGTATTAGCGGGGGTGTCGGATACGAGCAGTACTTC
CASSISGGVGYEQYF
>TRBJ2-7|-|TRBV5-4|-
TGTGCCAGCAGCTTGAGCGCAATATCCTACGAGCAGTACTTC
CASSLSAISYEQYF
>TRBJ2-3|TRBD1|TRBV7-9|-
TGTGCCAGCAGCCCACCCGGGACAGGAGATACGCAGTATTTT
CASSPPGTGDTQYF
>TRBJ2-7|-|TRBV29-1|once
TGCAGCGCGGGAATGGGGGACCTCTACGAGCAGTACTTC
CSAGMGDLYEQYF
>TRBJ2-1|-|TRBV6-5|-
TGTGCCAGCAGTTACAATTGGGACTTCTCCTACAATGAGCAGTTCTTC
CASSYNWDFSYNEQFF
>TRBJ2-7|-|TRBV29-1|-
TGCAGCGTTGAAGGGGGATATGCCAGCTCCTACGAGCAGTACTTC
CSVEGGYASSYEQYF
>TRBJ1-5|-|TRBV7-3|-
TGTGCCAGCAGCTTAAGGCGGCGGTCAGGGGTATCAAATCAGCCCCAGCATTTT
CASSLRRRSGVSNQPQHF
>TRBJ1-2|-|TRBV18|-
TGTGCCAGCTCTCAATCCGGAAGGCATGACTATGGCTACACCTTC
CASSQSGRHDYGYTF